The present T cell receptor beta chain was sequenced within a study of cytomegalovirus exposure and HLA in healthy donors. V was pared by 9 bases and J by 0 bases, with 6 bases between. The CDR3 extends over 13 amino acids. Germline CDR1 and CDR2: SNHLY and FYNNEI. The PCR had 60 Vbeta and 13 Jbeta primers. Repertoires were generated with immunoSEQ multiplex PCR, while TCRdb's copy carries only in-frame clones and drops some. Among roughly 150,000 clones listed, approximately 83% were seen once. V and J are TRBV2 and TRBJ2-6; D ambiguous. The TCR comes from a woman between 18 and 29 years old in good health and CMV-seronegative. Material for sequencing was PBMCs. Here the CDR3 reads CARRISGANVLTF. As DNA, the CDR3 is TGTGCCAGGCGGATCTCTGGGGCCAACGTCCTGACTTTC. Combining the CDR3 with reference TRBV2 and TRBJ2-6 gives the whole variable domain EPEVTQTPSHQVTQMGQEVILRCVPISNHLYFYWYRQILGQKVEFLVSFYNNEISEKSEIFDDQFSVERPDGSNFTLKIRSTKLEDSAMYFCARRISGANVLTFGAGSRLTVL.